This TCR beta chain comes out of a study of cytomegalovirus exposure and HLA in healthy donors. Broader study findings: TCR beta chains numbering roughly 150 were designated cytomegalovirus-associated.

With regard to this clone: Its antigen remains unidentified.

Vbeta (60) and Jbeta (13) primers were used in the PCR. Clones were sequenced by immunoSEQ multiplex PCR, and TCRdb holds only the in-frame ones, with some missing. The sample has about 67,000 clones; 65% to 70% are singletons. Germline V gives CDR1 MDHEN, CDR2 SYDVKM. V was shortened by 3 bases and J by 8 bases, with 7 bases between the two germline ends. The CDR3 is 11 residues long. The receptor's source is a woman aged 30 to 39 in good health and CMV-seronegative. The sequencing sample was made of PBMCs. The chain couples TRBV28 to TRBJ1-2; D remains ambiguous. CDR3 amino acids: CASSFKSGYTF. CDR3 bases: TGTGCCAGCAGTTTCAAGAGCGGCTACACCTTC.